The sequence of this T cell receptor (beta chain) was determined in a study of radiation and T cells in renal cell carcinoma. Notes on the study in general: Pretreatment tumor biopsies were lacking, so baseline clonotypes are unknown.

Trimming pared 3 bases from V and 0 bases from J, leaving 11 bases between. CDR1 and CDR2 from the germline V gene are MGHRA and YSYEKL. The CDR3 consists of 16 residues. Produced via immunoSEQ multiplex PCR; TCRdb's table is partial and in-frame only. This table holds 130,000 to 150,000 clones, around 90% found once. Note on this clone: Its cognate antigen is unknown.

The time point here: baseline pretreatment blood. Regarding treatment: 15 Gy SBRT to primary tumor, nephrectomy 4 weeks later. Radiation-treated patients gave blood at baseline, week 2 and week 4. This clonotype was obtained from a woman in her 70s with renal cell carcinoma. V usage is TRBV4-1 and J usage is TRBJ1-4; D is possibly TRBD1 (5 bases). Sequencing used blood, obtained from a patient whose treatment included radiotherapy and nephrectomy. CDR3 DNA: TGCGCCAGCAGCCAGGGGTGGGGCTCAACTAATGAAAAACTGTTTTTT. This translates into CASSQGWGSTNEKLFF.